This T cell receptor (beta chain) is drawn from a study of blood T cell repertoires in COVID-19. About the study: The United States, Italy and Spain were the sources of the acute and convalescent COVID-19 samples.

The CDR3 consists of 13 residues. Germline V gives CDR1 MNHEY, CDR2 SMNVEV (reference sequence). Unmatched junction bases numbered 2, after V lost 6 bases and J lost 4 bases. Under the authors' procedure: Cell counts per sample came from amplifying reference gene primers. Profiled with immunoSEQ multiplex PCR; TCRdb holds only in-frame clones, not every one. V and J calls and clone size follow that table, whereas D and trimming were derived from the DNA. The sample consists of 170,000 or so clones, approximately 83% of them appearing once. The chain links TRBV27 to TRBJ2-7; 11 nucleotides line up with TRBD2. This receptor was taken from a man between 50 and 59 years old with active or convalescent COVID-19. The sequencing sample was made of peripheral blood. CDR3 residues: CASRLAGDYEQYF. CDR3 bases: TGTGCCAGCAGACTAGCGGGGGATTACGAGCAGTACTTC.